The subject of this entry is one T cell receptor beta chain. This sample stems from a study of blood T cell repertoires in COVID-19. The wider study: Whether acute or convalescent, the COVID-19 samples came from the United States, Italy and Spain. Sources were T cells, B-cell-depleted T cells, or PBMCs; the material itself was cDNA or gDNA.

Original handling: Quantification of nucleated cells was approximated via reference gene primer amplification. Assay used: immunoSEQ multiplex PCR; TCRdb lists only in-frame clones, some missing. V and J calls and clone size are those listed in that table; D and trimming were worked out from the DNA. This repertoire shows over 150,000 clones, over 70% found once; its top ten account for about 3%. This TCR was recovered from a man in his 70s with acute or convalescent COVID-19. Sample: peripheral blood.

CDR3 in amino acids: CASSVGLIGKNIQYF. Written as DNA, the CDR3 is TGTGCCAGCAGCGTGGGGCTAATCGGAAAAAACATTCAGTACTTC. The rearrangement joins TRBV9 to TRBJ2-4, with TRBD1 as a possible D gene (5 bases). Per germline, CDR1 SGDLS and CDR2 YYNGEE. The CDR3 length is 15 residues. The V gene lost 2 bases and the J gene lost 4 bases, with 13 bases spanning the gap.